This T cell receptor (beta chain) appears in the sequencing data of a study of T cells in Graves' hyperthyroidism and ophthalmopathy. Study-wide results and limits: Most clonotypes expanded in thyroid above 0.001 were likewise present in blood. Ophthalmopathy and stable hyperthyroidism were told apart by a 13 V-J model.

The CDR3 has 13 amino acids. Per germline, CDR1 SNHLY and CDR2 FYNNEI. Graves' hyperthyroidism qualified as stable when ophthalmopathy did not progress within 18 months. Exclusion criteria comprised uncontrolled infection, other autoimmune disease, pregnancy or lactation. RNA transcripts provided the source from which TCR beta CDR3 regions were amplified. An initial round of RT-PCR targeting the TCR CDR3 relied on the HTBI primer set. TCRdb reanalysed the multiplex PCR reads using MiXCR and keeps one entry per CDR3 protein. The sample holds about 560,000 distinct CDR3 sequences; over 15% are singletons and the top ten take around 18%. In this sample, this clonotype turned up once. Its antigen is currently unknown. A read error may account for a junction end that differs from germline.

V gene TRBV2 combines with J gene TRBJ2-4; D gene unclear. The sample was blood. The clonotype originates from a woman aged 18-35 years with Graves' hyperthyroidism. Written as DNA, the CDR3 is TGTGCCAGCAGTGAATGGGAAAAAAACATTCAGCACTTC. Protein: CASSEWEKNIQHF.